This is a list of T cell receptor beta chains from one sample in a study of OX40 agonist ivuxolimab in advanced cancers. TCRdb keeps only in-frame clones here, not all; method: immunoSEQ multiplex PCR. The table shows fewer than 70,000 clones, with roughly nine tenths occurring only once. The sample consisted of CD4+ or CD8+ T cells sorted from blood, taken in a trial of the OX40 agonist ivuxolimab. All receptors derive from an adult with an advanced solid tumor such as melanoma, head and neck, liver or kidney cancer. Both conserved end residues are part of each CDR3. The size entry is marked missing in some rows and otherwise reads once, few, many or a size class.

j_call v_call clone_size cdr3_aa
TRBJ2-1 TRBV6-6 NA CASSYEDNEQFF
TRBJ2-1 TRBV5-1 NA CASSSPRLGNEQFF
TRBJ2-5 TRBV11-3 once CASSLNGAQYF
TRBJ2-7 TRBV27 NA CASSLDGQSYEQYF
TRBJ2-7 TRBV28 NA CASRLTSGRAYEQYF
TRBJ2-3 TRBV19 NA CASSPRAASTDTQYF
TRBJ2-5 TRBV28 NA CASSFEDRGMQETQYF
TRBJ2-1 TRBV7-2 NA CASSFRQYNEQFF
TRBJ1-3 TRBV5-1 NA CASSLMGRNSGNTIYF
TRBJ1-4 TRBV5-5 once CASSLSGRVTTNEKLFF
TRBJ2-4 TRBV2 NA CASSEVSILNIQYF
TRBJ1-2 TRBV5-4 NA CASSQDRIYGYTF
TRBJ2-3 TRBV15 NA CATSREGLAGYLSTDTQYF
TRBJ1-1 TRBV10-3 NA CAIRGTNTEAFF
TRBJ2-5 TRBV11-3 NA CASRSSGAGGETQYF
TRBJ1-4 TRBV5-1 NA CASSRDGIATNEKLFF
TRBJ2-1 TRBV28 NA CASSLHGGHNEQFF
TRBJ2-1 TRBV11-2 NA CASSLLGLAENYNEQFF
TRBJ1-5 TRBV11-2 few CASSLYGDQPQHF
TRBJ1-4 TRBV7-2 NA CASNRDPNEKLFF
TRBJ1-1 TRBV27 NA CASSFASGRRNTEAFF
TRBJ1-2 TRBV6-6 NA CASSYLRQGNGYTF
TRBJ2-3 TRBV5-6 NA CASSRASGSSTDTQYF
TRBJ2-1 TRBV6-5 NA CASIGTGPNEQFF
TRBJ2-1 TRBV6-4 NA CASSDSPGLRYNEQFF
TRBJ2-2 TRBV5-5 once CASRRELNTGELFF
TRBJ2-7 TRBV5-1 NA CASSFNQGIGDEQYF
TRBJ2-2 TRBV15 NA CATSRLGTSGSQDTGELFF
TRBJ2-4 TRBV7-2 NA CASSLALGTSGGKNIQYF
TRBJ1-5 TRBV27 NA CASSFSAGTQPQHF
TRBJ1-2 TRBV28 NA CASRLRTGLRGYTF
TRBJ2-3 TRBV5-5 NA CASSFRDSGSLTDTQYF
TRBJ1-1 TRBV9 NA CASSVEWNTEAFF
TRBJ2-7 TRBV18 NA CASSRPHRGIYEQYF
TRBJ2-7 TRBV6-4 NA CASREGTYEQYF
TRBJ1-1 TRBV28 NA CASNSWGGENTEAFF
TRBJ2-7 TRBV4-2 NA CASSLTGLTYEQYF
TRBJ2-1 TRBV6-5 NA CASSGRNEQFF